A selection of T cell receptor beta chains follows, all from one sample in a study of T-cell memory formation after mild COVID-19. MiXCR was run by TCRdb on the 5' RACE reads, yielding one entry per CDR3 protein. The repertoire consists of 250,000 to 350,000 distinct CDR3 sequences, with approximately 15% occurring once and the leading ten covering about a fifth. The material sequenced was PBMCs or a T cell subset sorted from them (not recorded which). The receptor set was obtained from a man younger than 35 who had mild COVID-19 (a few samples of this study predate the infection). Cell type and time point are not known. Both conserved end residues are trimmed from each CDR3.

TRBV4-1	TRBJ2-1	ASSQDSDEYNEQF
TRBV29-1	TRBJ1-1	SVRLGGQNTEAF
TRBV7-7	TRBJ2-7	ASRAEGAGEQY
TRBV18	TRBJ2-5	ASSPQDVQETQY
TRBV6-5	TRBJ1-1	ASSYLGGGRTEAF
TRBV7-3	TRBJ1-1	ASSSPGATEAF
TRBV21-1	TRBJ2-1	ASSLDRVGF
TRBV5-5	TRBJ1-4	ASSPATGSLDREREKLF
TRBV5-1	TRBJ2-7	ASSYSGLAAYEQY
TRBV19	TRBJ2-2	ASSIRDTNTGELF
TRBV6-5	TRBJ2-1	ASTLGRGSHNEQF
TRBV9	TRBJ2-1	ASSVSGGINEQF
TRBV12-3/TRBV12-4	TRBJ1-6	ASSLGGVRNSPLH
TRBV19	TRBJ1-5	ASSISGQLLSNQPQH
TRBV27	TRBJ1-6	ASNQGPSYNSPLH
TRBV5-1	TRBJ2-1	ASSFAGPSNEQF
TRBV7-2	TRBJ1-2	ASSLAIQSNYGYT
TRBV5-1	TRBJ2-1	ASKYGGARNEQF
TRBV7-2	TRBJ1-5	ASSRGIVANVQEPQH
TRBV6-5	TRBJ2-2	ASRCSGGLAGELF
TRBV19	TRBJ2-4	ASSPGQGLKNIQY
TRBV10-3	TRBJ2-5	AISDPPGFDDGETQY
TRBV7-2	TRBJ1-6	ASSLYPASVLH
TRBV12-3/TRBV12-4	TRBJ1-5	ASSFPSGGGLGNQPQH
TRBV10-3	TRBJ2-1	AISGGPSYNEQF
TRBV9	TRBJ2-5	ASSVGAGQETQY
TRBV7-6	TRBJ2-7	ASSQSAREQY
TRBV11-2	TRBJ2-1	ASSPLAGGSNEQF
TRBV4-1	TRBJ2-1	ASSQTVGVEQF
TRBV3-1	TRBJ2-2	ASSQVSTGLNTGELF
TRBV9	TRBJ1-2	ASSPGGETHGYT
TRBV5-1	TRBJ1-1	ASSQTGRPEAF
TRBV6-5	TRBJ2-5	ASSPQGFGQETQY
TRBV4-3	TRBJ2-3	ASSQDRHTDTQY
TRBV7-9	TRBJ2-7	ASSQSRSENSYEQY
TRBV29-1	TRBJ2-1	SVGVQGVGEQF
TRBV29-1	TRBJ2-3	SVESSTDTQY